The 10 T cell receptor beta chains below all came from one sample that was sequenced in a study of technical replicates of blood from a handful of donors. Here immunoSEQ multiplex PCR was the method, and the copy in TCRdb shows in-frame clones only, minus some. The sample records tens of thousands of clones, roughly 90% being singletons. Sequenced material: T cells isolated from PBMCs. These receptors all stem from a human donor in good health.

In its sample, this clone was seen once. The chain uses TRBV5-1 and TRBJ2-1, with D unresolved. Germline CDR1 and CDR2: SGHRS and YFSETQ. The CDR3 totals 18 residues. V dropped 0 bases and J dropped 0 bases, with 16 bases sitting between them. The CDR3, as DNA: TGCGCCAGCAGCTTGGCCGTCTCCCCGTCGGGCTCCTACAATGAGCAGTTCTTC. Its protein is CASSLAVSPSGSYNEQFF.

The chain combines TRBV6-5 with TRBJ1-5; D might be TRBD1 (6 bases). This CDR3 is 13 amino acids long. Germline V lookup: CDR1 MNHEY, CDR2 SVGAGI. Trimming took 5 bases from V and 6 from J, leaving 11 bases between them. CDR3 in amino acids: CASSRTVGQPQHF. CDR3 DNA: TGTGCCAGCAGTCGGACAGTCGGTCAGCCCCAGCATTTT.

The V call is TRBV6-5, the J call TRBJ2-3, with D possibly TRBD1 on 5 matching bases. Germline lookup yields CDR1 MNHEY and CDR2 SVGAGI. Between the trimmed V and J ends, which lost 2 bases and 5 bases, there was a span of 5 bases. The CDR3 length is 12 residues. CDR3 sequence reads: CASSYQGDTQYF. CDR3 sequence (DNA): TGTGCCAGCAGTTACCAGGGAGATACGCAGTATTTT.

This chain uses TRBV12-5 with TRBJ1-1; D unresolved. CDR1 LGHNT and CDR2 FRNRAP come from the germline V gene. The CDR3 consists of 13 residues. V was pared by 3 bases and J by 7 bases, with 12 bases between. As DNA, the CDR3 is TGTGCTAGTGGTTTAGGACTTCCCATTGAAGCTTTCTTT. Translation: CASGLGLPIEAFF.

This chain connects TRBV6-1 to TRBJ2-7, with D unclear. This CDR3 has 13 amino acids. Trimming removed 2 bases from V and 4 bases from J, with 9 bases in between. From germline, CDR1 is MNHNS and CDR2 SASEGT. CDR3 region: CASSESLTYEQYF. In nucleotides, the CDR3 is TGTGCCAGCAGTGAAAGCCTTACTTACGAGCAGTACTTC.

This sequence joins TRBV27 and TRBJ1-4, with 9 bases that match TRBD1. CDR1 is MNHEY, CDR2 SMNVEV, per germline (reference sequence). Trimming at V came to 6 bases and at J to 7 bases, leaving 6 bases not matched to a gene. This CDR3 is built from 14 residues. The CDR3: CASSMGDRAEKLFF. Here the CDR3 DNA reads TGTGCCAGCAGCATGGGGGACAGGGCTGAAAAACTGTTTTTT.

This chain connects TRBV25-1 to TRBJ1-5; 10 bases are shared with TRBD1. V gave up 6 bases and J gave up 10 bases; unmatched junction bases: 6. Germline V gene sequence: CDR1 MGHDK, CDR2 SYGVNS. The CDR3 is 13 amino acids. The DNA of the CDR3 is TGTGCCAGCAGGTCCGGGACAGGGGCCCCCCAGCATTTT. Translated, it gives CASRSGTGAPQHF.

This clone occurred a few times. The same CDR3 can be traced to other DNA sequences in this sample. The chain employs TRBV7-9 and TRBJ2-7; tentative D call: TRBD1 (6 bases). V was cut by 1 base and J by 3 bases, with 13 bases left in between. Germline V gene sequence: CDR1 SEHNR, CDR2 FQNEAQ (reference sequence). This CDR3 is built from 15 residues. CDR3 coding DNA: TGTGCCAGCAGCTTAGGGCCAGGGGAAGGCTACGAGCAGTACTTC. It is translated as CASSLGPGEGYEQYF.

V gene TRBV4-1 combines with J gene TRBJ2-7; 8 nucleotides align to TRBD1. Germline CDR1 reads MGHRA; CDR2 reads YSYEKL. This CDR3 contains 15 residues. Trimming at V came to 4 bases and at J to 5 bases, leaving 10 bases not matched to a gene. The CDR3 loop reads CASSLQRDRPHEQYF. Here the CDR3 DNA reads TGCGCCAGCAGCCTCCAGAGGGACAGGCCGCACGAGCAGTACTTC.

This rearrangement joins TRBV7-9 to TRBJ1-2; 7 positions agree with TRBD1. Losses at the gene ends were 5 bases for V and 4 bases for J; bases not matched to a gene: 7. CDR3 length: 14 residues. The germline V gene has CDR1 SEHNR and CDR2 FQNEAQ (reference sequence). The CDR3, as DNA: TGTGCCAGCAGCAGACAGGGACGGATCTATGGCTACACCTTC. Translating gives CASSRQGRIYGYTF.